The rows below give T cell receptor beta chains drawn from one sample of a study of CD8+ T cells in alopecia areata. Clones were read by immunoSEQ multiplex PCR, and TCRdb kept only the in-frame ones, dropping some. Of about 260,000 clones in the sample, about three fifths were seen once. The specimen was CD4+ T cells sorted from blood, collected around week 54, from a patient treated with tofacitinib. Receptors originate from a human donor with alopecia areata. Each CDR3 is given with its conserved first and last residue. The D gene is left open where the match is weak. Where a row states a size, it is once, few, many or the class of an expanded clone; other rows omit it.

V: TRBV5-1
size: NA
D: TRBD2
J: TRBJ2-5
CDR3: CASSFPRSSGGVKETQYF
DNA: TGCGCCAGCAGCTTCCCCCGTTCTAGCGGGGGTGTAAAAGAGACCCAGTACTTC

V: TRBV29-1
size: NA
D: NA
J: TRBJ2-1
CDR3: CSVVGGNEQFF
DNA: TGCAGCGTTGTAGGCGGGAATGAGCAGTTCTTC

V: TRBV5-4
size: NA
D: NA
J: TRBJ2-3
CDR3: CASSSGMTVDTQYF
DNA: TGTGCCAGCAGCTCGGGAATGACGGTAGATACGCAGTATTTT

V: TRBV9
size: NA
D: TRBD1
J: TRBJ2-2
CDR3: CASSPTGVGTGELFF
DNA: TGTGCCAGCAGCCCAACAGGGGTAGGCACCGGGGAGCTGTTTTTT

V: TRBV30
size: few
D: NA
J: TRBJ2-7
CDR3: CAYEEGSYEQYF
DNA: TGTGCCTATGAGGAGGGATCCTACGAGCAGTACTTC

V: TRBV5-1
size: NA
D: NA
J: TRBJ2-1
CDR3: CASSFGGEQFF
DNA: TGCGCCAGCAGCTTCGGCGGGGAGCAGTTCTTC

V: TRBV30
size: NA
D: NA
J: TRBJ2-3
CDR3: CAWSVSADTQYF
DNA: TGTGCCTGGAGTGTAAGCGCAGATACGCAGTATTTT

V: TRBV5-6
size: many
D: TRBD2
J: TRBJ2-1
CDR3: CASSYQLAGGNEQFF
DNA: TGTGCCAGCAGCTACCAACTAGCGGGGGGGAATGAGCAGTTCTTC

V: TRBV6-5
size: NA
D: NA
J: TRBJ1-1
CDR3: CASTLTGGNTEAFF
DNA: TGTGCCAGCACCCTAACCGGGGGGAACACTGAAGCTTTCTTT

V: TRBV29-1
size: NA
D: NA
J: TRBJ2-5
CDR3: CSVIKQETQYF
DNA: TGCAGCGTAATCAAGCAAGAGACCCAGTACTTC

V: TRBV5-6
size: NA
D: NA
J: TRBJ2-7
CDR3: CASSFRGLAWTYEQYF
DNA: TGTGCCAGCAGCTTCCGGGGATTGGCCTGGACCTACGAGCAGTACTTC

V: TRBV10-3
size: NA
D: TRBD2
J: TRBJ2-3
CDR3: CAISESTRGADTQYF
DNA: TGTGCCATCAGTGAGTCGACTCGGGGGGCAGATACGCAGTATTTT

V: TRBV30
size: few
D: NA
J: TRBJ2-6
CDR3: CAWSNNRAGANVLTF
DNA: TGTGCCTGGAGTAACAACAGGGCTGGGGCCAACGTCCTGACTTTC

V: TRBV25-1
size: NA
D: NA
J: TRBJ2-7
CDR3: CASSESPPPYEQYF
DNA: TGTGCCAGCAGTGAATCCCCCCCTCCCTACGAGCAGTACTTC

V: TRBV19
size: NA
D: NA
J: TRBJ2-7
CDR3: CASSIMAGRSYEQYF
DNA: TGTGCCAGTAGTATAATGGCAGGGAGAAGCTACGAGCAGTACTTC

V: TRBV12-5
size: NA
D: NA
J: TRBJ2-2
CDR3: CASGLLQRSGELFF
DNA: TGTGCTAGTGGTTTGCTTCAGAGGTCCGGGGAGCTGTTTTTT

V: TRBV2
size: NA
D: TRBD1
J: TRBJ2-3
CDR3: CASSQTGGPSTDTQYF
DNA: TGTGCCAGCAGCCAAACAGGGGGCCCTAGCACAGATACGCAGTATTTT

V: TRBV14
size: NA
D: TRBD2
J: TRBJ2-1
CDR3: CASSQGLAASNEQFF
DNA: TGTGCCAGCAGCCAAGGGCTAGCGGCCTCCAATGAGCAGTTCTTC

V: TRBV30
size: NA
D: NA
J: TRBJ1-4
CDR3: CAWSRITRGEKLFF
DNA: TGTGCCTGGAGTAGAATCACCCGGGGTGAAAAACTGTTTTTT

V: TRBV10-3
size: few
D: NA
J: TRBJ2-3
CDR3: CAISEAYRGTQYF
DNA: TGTGCCATCAGTGAAGCCTACAGAGGTACGCAGTATTTT

V: TRBV10-3
size: few
D: NA
J: TRBJ1-2
CDR3: CAISESTAHYGYTF
DNA: TGTGCCATCAGTGAGTCGACGGCACACTATGGCTACACCTTC

V: TRBV18
size: few
D: NA
J: TRBJ2-1
CDR3: CASSRPGSGDNEQFF
DNA: TGTGCCAGCTCACGGCCCGGTTCGGGGGACAATGAGCAGTTCTTC

V: TRBV30
size: NA
D: NA
J: TRBJ2-2
CDR3: CAWSNGAHTGELFF
DNA: TGTGCCTGGAGTAATGGGGCGCACACCGGGGAGCTGTTTTTT

V: TRBV6-5
size: NA
D: NA
J: TRBJ2-5
CDR3: CASSYSVSSETQYF
DNA: TGTGCCAGCAGTTACTCGGTCTCGTCCGAGACCCAGTACTTC

V: TRBV7-3
size: NA
D: TRBD1
J: TRBJ2-7
CDR3: CASSFRQGFPYEQYF
DNA: TGTGCCAGCAGCTTCAGACAGGGGTTCCCCTACGAGCAGTACTTC

V: TRBV10-3
size: NA
D: TRBD1
J: TRBJ2-2
CDR3: CAIRRTGNTGELFF
DNA: TGTGCCATCAGGCGGACAGGGAACACCGGGGAGCTGTTTTTT

V: TRBV5-1
size: NA
D: NA
J: TRBJ2-5
CDR3: CASRWSETQYF
DNA: TGCGCCAGCAGGTGGTCGGAGACCCAGTACTTC

V: TRBV7-3
size: once
D: TRBD1
J: TRBJ2-7
CDR3: CASSSGTGANEQYF
DNA: TGTGCCAGCAGCTCCGGGACAGGGGCCAACGAGCAGTACTTC

V: TRBV2
size: NA
D: TRBD1
J: TRBJ2-3
CDR3: CASRGTANIGGTDTQYF
DNA: TGTGCCAGCAGAGGGACAGCGAACATCGGGGGCACAGATACGCAGTATTTT

V: TRBV6-6
size: NA
D: NA
J: TRBJ2-5
CDR3: CASSYSKVGETQYF
DNA: TGTGCCAGCAGTTACTCGAAAGTAGGAGAGACCCAGTACTTC

V: TRBV6-1
size: few
D: NA
J: TRBJ1-2
CDR3: CASSDTGQYGYTF
DNA: TGTGCCAGCAGTGATACGGGACAATATGGCTACACCTTC

V: TRBV4-2
size: NA
D: NA
J: TRBJ1-1
CDR3: CASSHEGDPSEAFF
DNA: TGTGCCAGCAGCCACGAAGGGGATCCGTCTGAAGCTTTCTTT

V: TRBV29-1
size: once
D: TRBD1
J: TRBJ2-3
CDR3: CSVRDRGRRGGPAGSTDTQYF
DNA: TGCAGCGTCCGGGACAGGGGGCGCCGCGGGGGCCCCGCTGGATCCACAGATACGCAGTATTTT

V: TRBV7-2
size: NA
D: NA
J: TRBJ2-7
CDR3: CASSLEAGYEQYF
DNA: TGTGCCAGCAGCTTAGAGGCCGGTTACGAGCAGTACTTC

V: TRBV7-2
size: few
D: NA
J: TRBJ1-1
CDR3: CASSLATEAFF
DNA: TGTGCCAGCAGCTTAGCAACTGAAGCTTTCTTT

V: TRBV29-1
size: few
D: NA
J: TRBJ1-1
CDR3: CSVVGFGESTEAFF
DNA: TGCAGCGTTGTTGGGTTCGGGGAATCCACTGAAGCTTTCTTT

V: TRBV7-3
size: NA
D: TRBD2
J: TRBJ2-1
CDR3: CASQTSGGYNEQFF
DNA: TGTGCCAGCCAGACTAGCGGGGGGTACAATGAGCAGTTCTTC

V: TRBV29-1
size: NA
D: NA
J: TRBJ1-5
CDR3: CSVGQDNQPQHF
DNA: TGCAGCGTAGGGCAGGACAATCAGCCCCAGCATTTT

V: TRBV9
size: once
D: TRBD1
J: TRBJ1-1
CDR3: CASSVGTGSTEAFF
DNA: TGTGCCAGCAGCGTAGGGACAGGGAGCACTGAAGCTTTCTTT

V: TRBV5-1
size: few
D: NA
J: TRBJ1-6
CDR3: CASRAGSIGVNSPLHF
DNA: TGCGCCAGCAGGGCCGGGTCCATAGGGGTTAATTCACCCCTCCACTTT

V: TRBV20-1
size: NA
D: NA
J: TRBJ1-2
CDR3: CSASSPRGYTF
DNA: TGCAGTGCTAGTTCTCCGCGTGGCTACACCTTC

V: TRBV7-9
size: NA
D: NA
J: TRBJ2-3
CDR3: CASSPLGTDTQYF
DNA: TGTGCCAGCAGCCCCCTCGGCACAGATACGCAGTATTTT

V: TRBV6-6
size: once
D: NA
J: TRBJ2-7
CDR3: CASSPTTASYEQYF
DNA: TGTGCCAGCAGCCCTACGACAGCATCCTACGAGCAGTACTTC